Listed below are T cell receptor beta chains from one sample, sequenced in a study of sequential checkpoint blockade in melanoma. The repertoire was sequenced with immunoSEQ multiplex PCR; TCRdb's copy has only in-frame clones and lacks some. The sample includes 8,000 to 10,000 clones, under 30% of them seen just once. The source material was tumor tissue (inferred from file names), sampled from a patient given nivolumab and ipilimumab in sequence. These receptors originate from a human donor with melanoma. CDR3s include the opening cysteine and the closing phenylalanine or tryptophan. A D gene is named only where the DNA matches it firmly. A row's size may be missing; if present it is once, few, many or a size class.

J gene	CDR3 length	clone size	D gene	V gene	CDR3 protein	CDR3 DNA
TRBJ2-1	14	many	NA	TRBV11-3	CASSSQTAAAEQFF	TGTGCCAGCAGCTCACAAACGGCGGCGGCGGAGCAGTTCTTC
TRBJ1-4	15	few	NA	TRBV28	CASSLRTGPNEKLFF	TGTGCCAGCAGTTTGAGGACTGGGCCTAATGAAAAACTGTTTTTT
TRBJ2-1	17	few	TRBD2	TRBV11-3	CASSLRASGGAYNEQFF	TGTGCCAGCAGCTTAAGGGCTAGCGGGGGGGCCTACAATGAGCAGTTCTTC
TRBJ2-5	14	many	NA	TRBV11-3	CASSWGHTQETQYF	TGTGCCAGCAGCTGGGGACACACTCAAGAGACCCAGTACTTC
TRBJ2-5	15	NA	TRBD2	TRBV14	CASSRLAGGQETQYF	TGTGCCAGCAGCCGACTAGCGGGGGGGCAAGAGACCCAGTACTTC
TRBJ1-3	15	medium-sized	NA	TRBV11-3	CASSLGMGHGNTIYF	TGTGCCAGCAGCTTGGGAATGGGGCACGGAAACACCATATATTTT
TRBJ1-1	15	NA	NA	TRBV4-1	CASSQDSQVNTEAFF	TGCGCCAGCAGCCAAGATAGCCAAGTGAACACTGAAGCTTTCTTT
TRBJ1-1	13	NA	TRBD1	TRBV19	CASSLTGGTEAFF	TGTGCCAGTAGTCTCACAGGGGGCACTGAAGCTTTCTTT
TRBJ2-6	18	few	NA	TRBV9	CASSEALGTGSGANVLTF	TGTGCCAGCAGTGAAGCGCTAGGGACGGGCTCTGGGGCCAACGTCCTGACTTTC
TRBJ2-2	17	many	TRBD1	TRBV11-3	CASSLPRGTGATGELFF	TGTGCCAGCAGCTTACCCCGGGGGACAGGGGCGACCGGGGAGCTGTTTTTT
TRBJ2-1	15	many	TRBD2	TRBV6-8	CASSPLAGGSNEQFF	TGTGCCAGCAGCCCGCTAGCGGGGGGGTCGAATGAGCAGTTCTTC
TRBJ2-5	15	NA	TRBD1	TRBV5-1	CASSPQQGIGETQYF	TGCGCCAGCAGCCCCCAACAGGGGATCGGAGAGACCCAGTACTTC
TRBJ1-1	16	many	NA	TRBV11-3	CASSLELRVADTEAFF	TGTGCCAGCAGCTTAGAGCTCAGGGTAGCGGACACTGAAGCTTTCTTT
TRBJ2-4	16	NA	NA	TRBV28	CASSLFIGGAKNIQYF	TGTGCCAGCAGTTTATTTATCGGCGGGGCCAAAAACATTCAGTACTTC
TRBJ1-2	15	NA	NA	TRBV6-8	CASTSDSALSDGYTF	TGTGCCAGCACCTCAGACAGCGCCTTATCAGATGGCTACACCTTC
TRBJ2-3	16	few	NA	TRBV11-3	CASSNPGLRGTDTQYF	TGTGCCAGCAGCAACCCGGGACTCCGTGGCACAGATACGCAGTATTTT
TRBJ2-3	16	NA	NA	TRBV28	CASSLFLGRSTDTQYF	TGTGCCAGCAGTTTATTTTTGGGCAGAAGCACAGATACGCAGTATTTT
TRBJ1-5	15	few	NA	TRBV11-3	CASSLDSNSNQPQHF	TGTGCCAGCAGCTTGGATTCTAATAGCAATCAGCCCCAGCATTTT
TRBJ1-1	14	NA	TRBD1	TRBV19	CASGTGLFVTEAFF	TGTGCCAGCGGGACAGGTCTTTTCGTCACTGAAGCTTTCTTT
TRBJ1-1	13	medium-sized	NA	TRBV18	CASSPRADTEAFF	TGTGCCAGCTCCCCTAGAGCGGACACTGAAGCTTTCTTT
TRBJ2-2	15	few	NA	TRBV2	CACGQESGGAGELFF	TGTGCCTGTGGACAGGAGTCGGGGGGAGCCGGGGAGCTGTTTTTT
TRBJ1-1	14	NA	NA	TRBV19	CASKPYRMNTEAFF	TGTGCCAGTAAACCCTACAGGATGAACACTGAAGCTTTCTTT
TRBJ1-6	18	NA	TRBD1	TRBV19	CASSIWPTGGRGSSHLHF	TGTGCCAGTAGTATATGGCCGACAGGGGGCCGGGGCAGTTCTCACCTCCACTTT
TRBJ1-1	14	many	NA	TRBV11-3	CASSFSGKNTEAFF	TGTGCCAGCAGCTTTTCTGGGAAGAACACTGAAGCTTTCTTT
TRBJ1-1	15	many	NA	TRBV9	CASSSPPGGDTEAFF	TGTGCCAGCAGCTCCCCCCCAGGAGGGGACACTGAAGCTTTCTTT
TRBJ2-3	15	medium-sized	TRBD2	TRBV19	CASSIDGGGTDTQYF	TGTGCCAGTAGTATAGACGGCGGGGGTACAGATACGCAGTATTTT
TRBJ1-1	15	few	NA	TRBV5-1	CASSLRGRTNTEAFF	TGCGCCAGCAGCCTCCGGGGACGGACGAACACTGAAGCTTTCTTT
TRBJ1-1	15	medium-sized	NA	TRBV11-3	CASSLRGSMVAEAFF	TGTGCCAGCAGCTTACGGGGGTCAATGGTCGCTGAAGCTTTCTTT
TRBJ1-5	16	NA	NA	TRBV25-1	CASSDSTREGNQPQHF	TGTGCCAGCAGTGACTCGACCCGAGAAGGGAATCAGCCCCAGCATTTT
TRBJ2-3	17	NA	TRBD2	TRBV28	CASSLYRTSGGSLTQYF	TGTGCCAGCAGTTTATATCGCACTAGCGGGGGATCCCTTACGCAGTATTTT
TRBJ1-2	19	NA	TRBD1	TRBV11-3	CASSFSPRQGQDPNYGYTF	TGTGCCAGCAGCTTTAGTCCCCGACAGGGCCAGGACCCTAACTATGGCTACACCTTC
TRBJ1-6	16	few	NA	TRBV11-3	CASSLSVGTTNSPLHF	TGTGCCAGCAGCTTATCAGTCGGGACAACTAATTCACCCCTCCACTTT
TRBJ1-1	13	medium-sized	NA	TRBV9	CASSQDGDTEAFF	TGTGCCAGCAGCCAGGACGGGGATACTGAAGCTTTCTTT
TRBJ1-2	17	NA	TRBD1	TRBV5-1	CASSSPATGGANYGYTF	TGCGCCAGCAGCTCCCCGGCCACAGGGGGAGCTAACTATGGCTACACCTTC
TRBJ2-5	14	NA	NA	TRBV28	CASSNRDYQETQYF	TGTGCCAGCAGTAACAGGGACTACCAAGAGACCCAGTACTTC
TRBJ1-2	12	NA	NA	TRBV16	CASSRRSYGYTF	TGTGCCAGCAGCCGTAGGTCCTATGGCTACACCTTC
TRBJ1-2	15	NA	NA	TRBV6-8	CASSYLDSTYDGYTF	TGTGCCAGCAGTTACCTGGACAGTACGTATGATGGCTACACCTTC
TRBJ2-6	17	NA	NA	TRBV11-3	CASSLDHRSSGANVLTF	TGTGCCAGCAGCTTAGATCACAGGAGCTCTGGGGCCAACGTCCTGACTTTC
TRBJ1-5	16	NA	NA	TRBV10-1	CASSGIRGLGNQPQHF	TGCGCCAGCAGTGGTATCAGGGGTTTGGGCAATCAGCCCCAGCATTTT
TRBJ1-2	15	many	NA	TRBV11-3	CASSLGSGTINGYTF	TGTGCCAGCAGCTTAGGGTCCGGGACGATTAATGGCTACACCTTC
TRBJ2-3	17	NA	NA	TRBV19	CASSMGGLGPRTDTQYF	TGTGCCAGTAGTATGGGCGGGCTCGGCCCGCGCACAGATACGCAGTATTTT